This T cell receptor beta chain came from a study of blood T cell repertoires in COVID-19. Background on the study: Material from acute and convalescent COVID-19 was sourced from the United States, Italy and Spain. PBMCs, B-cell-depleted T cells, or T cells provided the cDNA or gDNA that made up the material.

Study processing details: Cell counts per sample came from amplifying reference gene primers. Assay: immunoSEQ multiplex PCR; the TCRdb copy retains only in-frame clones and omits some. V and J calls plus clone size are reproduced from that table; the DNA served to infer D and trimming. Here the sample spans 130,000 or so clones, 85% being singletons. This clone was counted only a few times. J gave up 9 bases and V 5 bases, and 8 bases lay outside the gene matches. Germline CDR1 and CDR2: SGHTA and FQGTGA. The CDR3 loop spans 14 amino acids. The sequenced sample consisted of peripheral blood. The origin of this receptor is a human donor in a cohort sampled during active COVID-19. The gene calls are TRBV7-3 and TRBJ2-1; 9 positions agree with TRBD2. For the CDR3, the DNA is TGTGCCAGCAGCCCGCCGGGACTAGCATTTGAGCAGTTCTTC. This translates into CASSPPGLAFEQFF.